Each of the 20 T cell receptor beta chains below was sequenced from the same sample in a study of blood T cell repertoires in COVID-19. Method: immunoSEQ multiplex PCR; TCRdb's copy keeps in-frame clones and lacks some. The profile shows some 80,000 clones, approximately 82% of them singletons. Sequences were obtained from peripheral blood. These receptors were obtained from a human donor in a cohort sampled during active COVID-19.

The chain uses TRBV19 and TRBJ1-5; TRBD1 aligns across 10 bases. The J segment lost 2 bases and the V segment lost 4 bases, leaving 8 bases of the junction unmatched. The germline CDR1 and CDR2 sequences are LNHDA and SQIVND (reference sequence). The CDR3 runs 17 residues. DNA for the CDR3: TGTGCCAGTAGTAGGGGGGGGACAGGGGACGGCAATCAGCCCCAGCATTTT. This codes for CASSRGGTGDGNQPQHF. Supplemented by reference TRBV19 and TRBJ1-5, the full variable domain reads DGGITQSPKYLFRKEGQNVTLSCEQNLNHDAMYWYRQDPGQGLRLIYYSQIVNDFQKGDIAEGYSVSREKKESFPLTVTSAQKNPTAFYLCASSRGGTGDGNQPQHFGDGTRLSIL.

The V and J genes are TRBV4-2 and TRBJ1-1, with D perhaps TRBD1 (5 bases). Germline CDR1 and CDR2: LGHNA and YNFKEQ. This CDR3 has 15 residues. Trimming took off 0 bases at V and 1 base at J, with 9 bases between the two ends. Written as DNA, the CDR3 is TGTGCCAGCAGCCAAGATGGCCAGGGGAACACTGAAGCTTTCTTT. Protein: CASSQDGQGNTEAFF.

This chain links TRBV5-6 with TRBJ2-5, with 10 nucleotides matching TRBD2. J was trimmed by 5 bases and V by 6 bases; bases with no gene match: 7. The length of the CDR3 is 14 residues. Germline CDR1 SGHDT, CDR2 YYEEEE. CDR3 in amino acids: CASIPGTSVETQYF. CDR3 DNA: TGTGCCAGCATCCCCGGGACTAGCGTCGAGACCCAGTACTTC.

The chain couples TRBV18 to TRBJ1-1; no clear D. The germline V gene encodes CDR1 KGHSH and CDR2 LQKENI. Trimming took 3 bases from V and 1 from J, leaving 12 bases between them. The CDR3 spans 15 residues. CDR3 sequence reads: CASSPSALANTEAFF. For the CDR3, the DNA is TGTGCCAGCTCACCGTCCGCATTAGCGAACACTGAAGCTTTCTTT. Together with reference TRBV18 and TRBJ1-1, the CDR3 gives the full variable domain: NAGVMQNPRHLVRRRGQEARLRCSPMKGHSHVYWYRQLPEEGLKFMVYLQKENIIDESGMPKERFSAEFPKEGPSILRIQQVVRGDSAAYFCASSPSALANTEAFFGQGTRLTVV.

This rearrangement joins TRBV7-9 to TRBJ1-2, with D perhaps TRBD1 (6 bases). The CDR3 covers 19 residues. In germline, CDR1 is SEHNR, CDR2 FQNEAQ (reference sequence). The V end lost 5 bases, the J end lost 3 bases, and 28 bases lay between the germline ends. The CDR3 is CASSADLWGTRLYHYGYTF. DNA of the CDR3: TGTGCCAGCAGCGCCGATTTGTGGGGGACAAGACTTTACCACTATGGCTACACCTTC.

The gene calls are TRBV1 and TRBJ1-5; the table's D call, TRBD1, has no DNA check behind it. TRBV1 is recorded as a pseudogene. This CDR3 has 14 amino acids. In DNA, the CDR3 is TGCACCAGCAGCCAGCCCCAGTCGAATCAGCCCCAGCATTTT. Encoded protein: CTSSQPQSNQPQHF.

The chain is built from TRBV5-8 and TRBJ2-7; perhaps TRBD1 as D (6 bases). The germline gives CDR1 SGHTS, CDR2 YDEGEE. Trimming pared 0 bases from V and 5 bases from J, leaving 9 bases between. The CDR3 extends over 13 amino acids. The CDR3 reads CASSLASGDEQYF. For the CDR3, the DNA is TGTGCCAGCAGCTTGGCGTCAGGGGACGAGCAGTACTTC. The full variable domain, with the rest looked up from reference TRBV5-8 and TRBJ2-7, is EAGVTQSPTHLIKTRGQQATLRCSPISGHTSVYWYQQALGLGLQFLLWYDEGEERNRGNFPPRFSGRQFPNYSSELNVNALELEDSALYLCASSLASGDEQYFGPGTRLTVT.

The CDR3 is CASSFITDTQYF. CDR3 DNA: TGTGCCAGCAGTTTCATCACAGATACGCAGTATTTT. The chain uses TRBV12-3 or TRBV12-4 and TRBJ2-3; the D is unclear. V was pared by 3 bases and J by 2 bases, with 3 bases between. The CDR3 loop spans 12 amino acids.

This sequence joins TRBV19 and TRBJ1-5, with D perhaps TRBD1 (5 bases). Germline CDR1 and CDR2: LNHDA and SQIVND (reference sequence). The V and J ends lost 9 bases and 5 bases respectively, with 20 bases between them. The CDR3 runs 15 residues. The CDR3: CASGFGSGRDQPQHF. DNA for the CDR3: TGTGCCAGCGGTTTCGGGTCAGGGAGGGATCAGCCCCAGCATTTT. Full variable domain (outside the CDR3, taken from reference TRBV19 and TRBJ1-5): DGGITQSPKYLFRKEGQNVTLSCEQNLNHDAMYWYRQDPGQGLRLIYYSQIVNDFQKGDIAEGYSVSREKKESFPLTVTSAQKNPTAFYLCASGFGSGRDQPQHFGDGTRLSIL.

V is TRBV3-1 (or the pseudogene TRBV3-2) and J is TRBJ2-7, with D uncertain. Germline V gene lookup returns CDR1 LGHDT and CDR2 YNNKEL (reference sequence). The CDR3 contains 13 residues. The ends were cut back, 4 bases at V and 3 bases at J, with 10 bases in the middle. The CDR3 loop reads CASSRRVNYEQYF. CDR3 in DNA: TGTGCCAGCAGCCGACGGGTAAACTACGAGCAGTACTTC.

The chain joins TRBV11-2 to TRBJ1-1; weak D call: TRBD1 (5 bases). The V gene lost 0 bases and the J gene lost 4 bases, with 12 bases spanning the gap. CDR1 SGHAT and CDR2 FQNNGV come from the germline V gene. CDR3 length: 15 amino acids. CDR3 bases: TGTGCCAGCAGCTTAGAGGGGGGGGTTGGCACTGAAGCTTTCTTT. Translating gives CASSLEGGVGTEAFF.

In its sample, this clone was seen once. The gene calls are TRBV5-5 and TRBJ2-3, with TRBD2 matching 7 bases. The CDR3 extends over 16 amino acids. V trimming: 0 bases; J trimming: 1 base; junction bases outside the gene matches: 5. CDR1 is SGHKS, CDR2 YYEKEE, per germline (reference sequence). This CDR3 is CASSLGAGLRTDTQYF. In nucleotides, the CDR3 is TGTGCCAGCAGCTTGGGGGCGGGACTACGCACAGATACGCAGTATTTT.

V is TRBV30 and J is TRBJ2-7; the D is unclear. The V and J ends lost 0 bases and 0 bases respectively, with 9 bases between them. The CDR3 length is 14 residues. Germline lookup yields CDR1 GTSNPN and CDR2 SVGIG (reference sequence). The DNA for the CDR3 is TGTGCCTGGAGTGTACAGATTGGCTCCTACGAGCAGTACTTC. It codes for CAWSVQIGSYEQYF.

The CDR3 DNA sequence: TGCAGCGTTGAGAGGGCCGAGCCTAGCGCGTGGGAGACCCAGTACTTC. Translated, it gives CSVERAEPSAWETQYF. J is TRBJ2-7 and V is TRBV29-1, with a tentative D call TRBD2 (6 bases). The DNA end favors TRBJ2-5, so the J call may be wrong. CDR1 and CDR2 from the germline V gene are SQVTM and ANQGSEA. This CDR3 has 16 amino acids.

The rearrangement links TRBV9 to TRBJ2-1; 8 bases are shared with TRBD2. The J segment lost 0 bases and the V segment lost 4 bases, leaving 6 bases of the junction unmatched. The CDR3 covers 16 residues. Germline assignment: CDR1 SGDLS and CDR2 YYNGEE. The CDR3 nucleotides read TGTGCCAGCAGCCTAAGCGGGGGTGGCTCCTACAATGAGCAGTTCTTC. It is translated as CASSLSGGGSYNEQFF.

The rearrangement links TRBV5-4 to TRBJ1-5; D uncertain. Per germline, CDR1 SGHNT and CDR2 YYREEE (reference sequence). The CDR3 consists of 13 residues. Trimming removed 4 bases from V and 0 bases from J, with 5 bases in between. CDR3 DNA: TGTGCCAGCAGCCAGGATAGCAATCAGCCCCAGCATTTT. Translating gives CASSQDSNQPQHF.

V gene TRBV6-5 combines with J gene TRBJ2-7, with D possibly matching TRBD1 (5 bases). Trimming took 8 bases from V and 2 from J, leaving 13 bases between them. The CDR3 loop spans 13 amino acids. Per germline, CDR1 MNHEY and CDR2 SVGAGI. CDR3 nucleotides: TGTGCCAGCTCCACCGACAGACCCTACGAGCAGTACTTC. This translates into CASSTDRPYEQYF.

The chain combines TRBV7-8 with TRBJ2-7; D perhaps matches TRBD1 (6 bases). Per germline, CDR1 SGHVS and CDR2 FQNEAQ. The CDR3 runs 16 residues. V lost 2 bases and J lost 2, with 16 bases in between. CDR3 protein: CASSLLIRDIAYEQYF. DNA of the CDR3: TGTGCCAGCAGCTTACTTATCCGGGACATTGCCTACGAGCAGTACTTC.

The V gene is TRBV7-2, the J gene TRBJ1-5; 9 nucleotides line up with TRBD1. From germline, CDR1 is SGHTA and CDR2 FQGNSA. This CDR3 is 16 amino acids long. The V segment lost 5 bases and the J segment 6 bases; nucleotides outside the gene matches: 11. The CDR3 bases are TGTGCCAGCAGCCTTACTACCGGACAGGGGATTCAGCCCCAGCATTTT. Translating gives CASSLTTGQGIQPQHF.

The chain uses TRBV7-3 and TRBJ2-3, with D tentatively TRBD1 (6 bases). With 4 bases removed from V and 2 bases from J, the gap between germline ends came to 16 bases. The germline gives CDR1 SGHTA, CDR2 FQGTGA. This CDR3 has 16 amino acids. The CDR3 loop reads CASSSEYRDNTDTQYF. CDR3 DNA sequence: TGTGCCAGCAGCTCCGAATACCGGGACAACACAGATACGCAGTATTTT.